Below are 30 T cell receptor beta chains sequenced from a single sample in a study of cytomegalovirus exposure and HLA in healthy donors (dated by TCRdb to the late 2010s). The library was generated by the immunoSEQ multiplex PCR assay. A mixture of 60 forward primers for TCR Vbeta segments and 13 reverse primers for TCR Jbeta segments was used in the multiplex PCR. As stored in TCRdb, this immuneACCESS dataset retains in-frame rearrangements with V and J assigned. A fraction of the clones does not appear; measured against another copy, unresolved V genes explain less than half of the discrepancy, and the remainder lacks a known reason. The sample table records approximately 69,000 clones; 76% of these occur just once. The leading ten clones occupy over 2.5% of the sample. Material for sequencing was PBMCs. These receptors were taken from a man between 18 and 29 years old in good health and CMV-seronegative.

This clone was seen more than once but under ten times. The chain recombines TRBV9 with TRBJ2-7, with 8 bases fitting TRBD2. There are 17 residues in the CDR3. Per germline, CDR1 SGDLS and CDR2 YYNGEE. V shed 3 bases and J 1 base; nucleotides not matched to a gene: 12. The CDR3 DNA follows: TGTGCCAGCAGCGCGCCCTCTGAGCGGGGGCCTTCCTACGAGCAGTACTTC. It yields the protein CASSAPSERGPSYEQYF.

The chain joins TRBV6-5 to TRBJ2-3; the D gene is possibly TRBD1 (6 bases). V dropped 6 bases and J dropped 3 bases, with 10 bases sitting between them. Germline V lookup: CDR1 MNHEY, CDR2 SVGAGI. This CDR3 is built from 13 residues. The CDR3, as DNA: TGTGCCAGCAGGGGCAGGGGAACAGATACGCAGTATTTT. Its translation is CASRGRGTDTQYF.

V is TRBV5-6 and J is TRBJ2-1; a weak D match, TRBD2 (6 bases). The CDR3 consists of 13 residues. The V end lost 4 bases, the J end lost 6 bases, and 11 bases lay between the germline ends. The germline CDR1 and CDR2 sequences are SGHDT and YYEEEE. The DNA of the CDR3 is TGTGCCAGCAGCCGGGGGTCCCCCAATGAGCAGTTCTTC. It yields the protein CASSRGSPNEQFF.

V and J are TRBV5-1 and TRBJ2-7; 12 bases are a match to TRBD1. Unmatched junction bases numbered 13, after V lost 4 bases and J lost 5 bases. The CDR3 runs to 17 residues. Germline values: CDR1 SGHRS, CDR2 YFSETQ. The CDR3, as DNA: TGCGCCAGCAGCCGGGTTATTTCGGGACAGGGGGCTGACGAGCAGTACTTC. As protein: CASSRVISGQGADEQYF.

V is TRBV5-4 and J is TRBJ1-6; TRBD1 is a possible D gene (5 bases). The CDR3 runs 14 residues. The V end lost 9 bases, the J end lost 7 bases, and 17 bases lay between the germline ends. Germline V gives CDR1 SGHNT, CDR2 YYREEE (reference sequence). Here the CDR3 reads CATSTTWGNSPLHF. DNA of the CDR3: TGTGCCACCTCAACAACTTGGGGCAATTCACCCCTCCACTTT.

The rearrangement links TRBV27 to TRBJ1-2; tentative D call: TRBD1 (5 bases). Trimming shortened V by 4 bases and J by 0 bases, and 15 bases separated the two germline ends. The CDR3 has 16 residues. The germline CDR1 and CDR2 sequences are MNHEY and SMNVEV (reference sequence). CDR3 amino acids: CASSWGRSQANYGYTF. CDR3 sequence (DNA): TGTGCCAGCAGTTGGGGCAGGAGTCAGGCTAACTATGGCTACACCTTC.

V and J are TRBV5-4 and TRBJ2-4; 9 nucleotides match TRBD1. Per germline, CDR1 SGHNT and CDR2 YYREEE (reference sequence). V dropped 0 bases and J dropped 7; count of bases not matched to a gene: 5. This CDR3 has 15 residues. The CDR3 DNA follows: TGTGCCAGCAGCTTGGTACAGGGGGCGGGGAACATTCAGTACTTC. This gives the protein CASSLVQGAGNIQYF.

This clone was seen more than once but under ten times. V and J are TRBV5-8 and TRBJ1-5; possible D gene TRBD1, 6 bases. Germline CDR1 is SGHTS and CDR2 is YDEGEE. V lost 1 base to trimming and J lost 2 bases, with 10 bases between them. The CDR3 has 15 amino acids. This CDR3 reads CASSLFRGGNQPQHF. CDR3 nucleotide sequence: TGTGCCAGCAGCTTGTTCAGGGGTGGCAATCAGCCCCAGCATTTT.

The rearrangement links TRBV19 to TRBJ1-5, with 9 bases aligning to TRBD1. The trim removed 5 bases at V and 2 bases at J, leaving 4 bases unmatched. Germline CDR1 reads LNHDA; CDR2 reads SQIVND (reference sequence). The CDR3 consists of 15 residues. Here the CDR3 DNA reads TGTGCCAGTAGTCTGGGACAGGGTCGCAATCAGCCCCAGCATTTT. Amino acids: CASSLGQGRNQPQHF.

CDR3 loop: CASSLGRGLAGGRDTGELFF. CDR3 bases: TGTGCCAGCAGTTTGGGCCGAGGACTAGCGGGGGGGCGGGACACCGGGGAGCTGTTTTTT. The chain links TRBV27 to TRBJ2-2; the match to TRBD2 covers 15 bases. The ends lost 3 bases at V and 3 bases at J; junction bases unmatched: 11. Germline assignment: CDR1 MNHEY and CDR2 SMNVEV (reference sequence). The CDR3 is 20 amino acids.

The genes are TRBV15 and TRBJ1-4; no clear D. CDR1 is LNHNV, CDR2 YYDKDF, per germline (reference sequence). Between the trimmed V and J ends, which lost 5 bases and 8 bases, there was a span of 18 bases. The CDR3 covers 15 residues. The CDR3 sequence is CATSGRVVFGEKLFF. The CDR3 region has the DNA TGTGCCACCAGCGGCCGGGTGGTCTTCGGCGAAAAACTGTTTTTT.

The CDR3 sequence: CASSLQVSTDTQYF. CDR3 bases: TGTGCCAGCAGCTTACAGGTCAGCACAGATACGCAGTATTTT. The rearrangement joins TRBV7-8 to TRBJ2-3; D is undetermined. The CDR3 is made up of 14 amino acids. Trimming cost V 2 bases and J 0 bases, with 6 bases left between them. Germline V gene lookup returns CDR1 SGHVS and CDR2 FQNEAQ. The complete variable domain, with remaining parts taken from reference TRBV7-8 and TRBJ2-3, reads GAGVSQSPRYKVAKRGQDVALRCDPISGHVSLFWYQQALGQGPEFLTYFQNEAQLDKSGLPSDRFFAERPEGSVSTLKIQRTQQEDSAVYLCASSLQVSTDTQYFGPGTRLTVL.

The chain joins TRBV4-2 to TRBJ2-3; no reliable D call. This CDR3 spans 13 amino acids. Trimming shortened V by 1 base and J by 4 bases, and 6 bases separated the two germline ends. Germline lookup yields CDR1 LGHNA and CDR2 YNFKEQ. The CDR3 bases are TGTGCCAGCAGCCAAGGGCCCCCAGATACGCAGTATTTT. Its protein is CASSQGPPDTQYF.

The chain combines TRBV4-1 with TRBJ2-7; the match to TRBD1 covers 9 bases. Germline-derived CDR1 and CDR2 are MGHRA and YSYEKL. The trim removed 1 base at V and 3 bases at J, leaving 1 base unmatched. The CDR3 is 14 amino acids. The CDR3 is CASSQVTGGYEQYF. CDR3 sequence (DNA): TGCGCCAGCAGCCAAGTGACAGGGGGCTACGAGCAGTACTTC.

The V gene is TRBV6-1, the J gene TRBJ1-2, with unresolved D. This CDR3 contains 13 residues. Germline lookup yields CDR1 MNHNS and CDR2 SASEGT. V was trimmed by 2 bases and J by 13 bases, leaving 17 bases between them. The CDR3 loop reads CASSEPVSFGCTF. CDR3 DNA: TGTGCCAGCAGTGAACCAGTGTCCTTCGGGTGCACCTTC.

The CDR3: CASSGAGDQPQHF. The CDR3 DNA sequence: TGTGCCAGCAGTGGGGCGGGGGATCAGCCCCAGCATTTT. V usage is TRBV6-1 and J usage is TRBJ1-5, with TRBD1 as a possible D gene (5 bases). V was clipped by 4 bases and J by 5 bases, with 9 bases between them. The CDR3 sequence is 13 residues long. CDR1 is MNHNS and CDR2 is SASEGT in the germline V gene.

The chain is built from TRBV4-3 and TRBJ2-3, with 13 bases lining up with TRBD2. Trimming cost V 6 bases and J 1 base; bases outside gene matches: 10. There are 18 residues in the CDR3. The germline V gene has CDR1 LGHNA and CDR2 YSLEER. CDR3 in amino acids: CASSLTSGGAGGTDTQYF. CDR3 DNA sequence: TGCGCCAGCAGTCTTACTAGCGGGGGGGCCGGGGGCACAGATACGCAGTATTTT.

The rearrangement links TRBV10-3 to TRBJ2-1, with D perhaps matching TRBD2 (6 bases). Trimming removed 7 bases at V and 2 bases at J, with 12 bases between. The CDR3 is made up of 14 amino acids. From germline, CDR1 is ENHRY and CDR2 SYGVKD. The CDR3 loop is CAITTGTAYNEQFF. The CDR3 region has the DNA TGTGCCATCACGACCGGGACTGCCTACAATGAGCAGTTCTTC.

The J gene is TRBJ1-1, the V gene TRBV13, with 10 bases matching TRBD1. Germline CDR1 is PRHDT and CDR2 is FYEKMQ (reference sequence). CDR3 length: 14 residues. V was pared by 5 bases and J by 1 base, with 1 base of the junction left unmatched. This CDR3 is CASSGDRGNTEAFF. In DNA, the CDR3 is TGTGCCAGCAGCGGGGACAGGGGGAACACTGAAGCTTTCTTT.

Remarks on this clone: Mismatch with germline at one junction end may stem from a read error. V usage is TRBV30 and J usage is TRBJ2-5, with 8 nucleotides matching TRBD2. This CDR3 region has 13 residues. Germline assignment: CDR1 GTSNPN and CDR2 SVGIG (reference sequence). Here the CDR3 reads CAGGYSVEETQYF. Here the CDR3 DNA reads TGCGCGGGGGGATACTCGGTGGAAGAGACCCAGTACTTC.

The chain is built from TRBV5-5 and TRBJ1-1; 7 positions match TRBD1. CDR1 and CDR2 (germline): SGHKS, YYEKEE (reference sequence). V shed 4 bases, J shed 0 bases, and the junction held 3 bases outside the gene matches. This CDR3 spans 14 amino acids. CDR3 sequence (DNA): TGTGCCAGCAGCCTAGGACAGGTGAACACTGAAGCTTTCTTT. The encoded protein is CASSLGQVNTEAFF.

The J gene is TRBJ1-6, the V gene TRBV30; D is undetermined. Per the germline V gene, CDR1 is GTSNPN and CDR2 is SVGIG (reference sequence). The CDR3 runs 16 residues. V lost 2 bases and J 5 bases, leaving 16 bases between the germline ends. The CDR3 loop is CAWSPRGTIDNSPLHF. CDR3 DNA: TGTGCCTGGAGTCCCCGGGGAACAATAGATAATTCACCCCTCCACTTT.

The chain combines TRBV4-1 with TRBJ1-1; perhaps TRBD1 as D (6 bases). The germline gives CDR1 MGHRA, CDR2 YSYEKL. The CDR3 totals 15 residues. Trimming removed 0 bases at V and 3 bases at J, with 11 bases between. The CDR3 DNA follows: TGCGCCAGCAGCCAAGAAAACAGGGTCGACACTGAAGCTTTCTTT. Its protein is CASSQENRVDTEAFF.

The V and J genes are TRBV27 and TRBJ2-1; no firm D call. The V gene's germline CDR1 is MNHEY and CDR2 SMNVEV (reference sequence). The V end lost 7 bases, the J end lost 6 bases, and 13 bases lay between the germline ends. The CDR3 consists of 13 residues. The CDR3 protein is CASKVRSGNEQFF. CDR3 DNA sequence: TGTGCCAGCAAGGTCCGATCGGGCAATGAGCAGTTCTTC.

The chain has TRBV28 and TRBJ1-1; TRBD1 matches 9 bases. Unmatched junction bases numbered 4, after V lost 5 bases and J lost 6 bases. There are 13 residues in the CDR3. Germline CDR1 reads MDHEN; CDR2 reads SYDVKM. The CDR3 here is CASSADRGPEAFF. The CDR3 nucleotides are TGTGCCAGCAGTGCGGACAGGGGACCTGAAGCTTTCTTT.

This clone was found a few times. V gene TRBV7-8 combines with J gene TRBJ2-5; D gene unclear. CDR1 SGHVS and CDR2 FQNEAQ come from the germline V gene. The CDR3 has 13 amino acids. V lost 2 bases and J lost 4, with 8 bases in between. The CDR3 nucleotides read TGTGCCAGCAGCTTAATACTGTCAGAGACCCAGTACTTC. Translation: CASSLILSETQYF.

This chain links TRBV5-1 with TRBJ2-2; TRBD1 might be the D (6 bases). The CDR3 contains 16 residues. Germline assignment: CDR1 SGHRS and CDR2 YFSETQ. V lost 4 bases and J 0 bases, leaving 13 bases between the germline ends. The chain's CDR3 is CASSPKGTTNTGELFF. The CDR3 nucleotides are TGCGCCAGCAGCCCCAAGGGGACAACGAACACCGGGGAGCTGTTTTTT.

The genes are TRBV6-5 and TRBJ2-2; possible D gene TRBD2, 7 bases. The V gene lost 0 bases and the J gene lost 4 bases, with 12 bases spanning the gap. The CDR3 is made up of 16 amino acids. The germline CDR1 and CDR2 sequences are MNHEY and SVGAGI. CDR3 sequence reads: CASSYSGGAGTGELFF. The CDR3 nucleotides read TGTGCCAGCAGTTACTCGGGGGGGGCGGGCACCGGGGAGCTGTTTTTT.

The chain couples TRBV6-5 to TRBJ2-3; a possible D gene is TRBD2 (5 bases). Germline V gives CDR1 MNHEY, CDR2 SVGAGI. The CDR3 totals 14 residues. Trimming stripped 2 bases from V and 5 bases from J, with 11 bases between. The CDR3 DNA sequence: TGTGCCAGCAGTTACAGAGGGCTTCAAGATACGCAGTATTTT. It translates to CASSYRGLQDTQYF.

In this sample, this clone turned up once. The rearrangement uses TRBV9 and TRBJ1-1; 7 bases map to TRBD1. The germline gives CDR1 SGDLS, CDR2 YYNGEE. CDR3 length: 13 residues. The J segment lost 6 bases and the V segment lost 0 bases, leaving 2 bases of the junction unmatched. In DNA, the CDR3 is TGTGCCAGCAGCGTAGAAGGGGGCTCTGAAGCTTTCTTT. Protein: CASSVEGGSEAFF.